The clone carrying this T cell receptor (beta chain) was seen more than once but under ten times. This specimen belongs to a study of CD8 T cells in Susac syndrome. cDNA came from around 0.54 to 1 ug RNA primed by random hexamers. TCRdb reprocessed the immunoSEQ multiplex PCR reads with MiXCR, giving one entry per CDR3 protein. The sample carries roughly 130,000 distinct CDR3 sequences, roughly 94% recorded once. CDR3 size: 12 residues. In germline, CDR1 is MNHEY, CDR2 SMNVEV (reference sequence). Trimming shortened V by 3 bases and J by 0 bases, and 3 bases separated the two germline ends. The sample comprised CD8+ T cells from PBMCs. The TCR was taken from a human donor with Susac syndrome. This chain connects TRBV27 to TRBJ2-7; D is unclear. Written as DNA, the CDR3 is TGTGCCAGCAGTTTGTACTCCTACGAGCAGTACTTC. Protein: CASSLYSYEQYF.